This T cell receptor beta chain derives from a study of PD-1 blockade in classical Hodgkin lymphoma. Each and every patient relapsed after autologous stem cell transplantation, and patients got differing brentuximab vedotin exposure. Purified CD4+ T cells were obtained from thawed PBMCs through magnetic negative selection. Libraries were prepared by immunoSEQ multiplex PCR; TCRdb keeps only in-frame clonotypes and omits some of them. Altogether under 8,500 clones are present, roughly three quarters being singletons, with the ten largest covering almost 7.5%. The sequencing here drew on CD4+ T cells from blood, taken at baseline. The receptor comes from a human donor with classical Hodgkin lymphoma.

The CDR3: CASSAGVQETQYF. The CDR3 DNA follows: TGTGCCAGCAGCGCGGGAGTCCAAGAGACCCAGTACTTC. The J gene is TRBJ2-5, the V gene TRBV7-2; TRBD2 matches at 7 bases. Germline CDR1 is SGHTA and CDR2 is FQGNSA. J was trimmed by 1 base and V by 5 bases; bases with no gene match: 1. The CDR3 is made up of 13 amino acids.